What follows describes a single T cell receptor (beta chain). Its antigen is unknown. TCR beta sequences were obtained from blood CD8+ and CD4+ T cells. The study used treatment-naive patients who had stable or active relapsing-remitting disease as multiple sclerosis controls. It was negative isolation that provided the CD8+ and CD4+ T cells, whereas TEMRA cells were enriched by FACS. This CDR3 comprises 15 residues. V was shortened by 4 bases and J by 7 bases, with 17 bases between the two germline ends. Germline-derived CDR1 and CDR2 are LGHDT and YNNKEL (reference sequence). The record originates from a study of CD8 T cells in Susac syndrome. Study findings and constraints: Acknowledgment was made by the study that its TCR sequencing and HLA analysis involved a relatively small number of individuals.

Random hexamers were used to reverse transcribe an amount of about 0.5 to 1 ug RNA. TCRdb re-analysed the immunoSEQ multiplex PCR reads in MiXCR, keeping a single row per CDR3 protein. The top ten hold 0.085% to 0.1% of the sample, which has some 200,000 distinct CDR3 sequences, 95% seen once. This TCR was sampled from a human donor with multiple sclerosis. The material sequenced was CD4+ T cells from PBMCs. The chain uses TRBV3-1 and TRBJ2-1; D is uncertain. The CDR3 sequence: CASSPSGVEGNEQFF. Here the CDR3 DNA reads TGTGCCAGCAGCCCCTCCGGAGTAGAAGGGAATGAGCAGTTCTTC.